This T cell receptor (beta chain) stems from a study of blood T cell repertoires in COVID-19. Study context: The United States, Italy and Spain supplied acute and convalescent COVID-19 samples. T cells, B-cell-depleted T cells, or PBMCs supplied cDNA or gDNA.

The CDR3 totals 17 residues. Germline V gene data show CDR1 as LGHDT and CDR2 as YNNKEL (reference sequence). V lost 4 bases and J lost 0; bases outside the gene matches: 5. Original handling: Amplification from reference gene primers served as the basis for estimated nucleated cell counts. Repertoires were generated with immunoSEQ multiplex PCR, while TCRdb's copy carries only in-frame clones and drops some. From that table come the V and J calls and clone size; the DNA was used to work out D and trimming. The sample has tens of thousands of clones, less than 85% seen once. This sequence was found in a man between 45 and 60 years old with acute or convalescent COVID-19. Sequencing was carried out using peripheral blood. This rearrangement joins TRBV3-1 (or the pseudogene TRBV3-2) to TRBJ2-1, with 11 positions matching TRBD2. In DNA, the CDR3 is TGTGCCAGCAGCCCAGAGACTAGCGGGATCTCCTACAATGAGCAGTTCTTC. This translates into CASSPETSGISYNEQFF.